The rows below give T cell receptor beta chains drawn from one sample of a study of T cell responses to AZD1222 COVID-19 vaccine. Sequenced by immunoSEQ multiplex PCR; TCRdb stores in-frame clones only, minus some. The profile shows over 140,000 clones, more than 85% of them singletons. The sample here was peripheral blood, taken 28 days after the second AZD1222 dose. The receptors derive from an adult who received the AZD1222 COVID-19 vaccine. Both conserved end residues are part of each CDR3.

cdr3_length v_call cdr3_aa
17 TRBV5-4 CASSFSGGVSGANVLTF
11 TRBV5-4 CASSSYTEAFF
13 TRBV30 CAWSPGMNTEAFF
15 TRBV10-3 CAISPSPQGAGELFF
17 TRBV28 CASNAGGWTATNEKLFF
15 TRBV7-9 CASSLADRKGTEAFF
16 TRBV6-6 CASSGVGRAGTGELFF
16 TRBV20-1 CSASRDSKTYNSPLHF
14 TRBV29-1 CSVSLAGGPYEQYF
13 TRBV18 CASSPIAPYGYTF
17 TRBV18 CASSLDREGLLYQPQHF
14 TRBV19 CASSISTATYEQYF
11 TRBV28 CASSSLEKLFF
13 TRBV14 CASRPTGGQTQYF
13 TRBV7-2 CASSSSPNYGYTF
15 TRBV5-6 CASFYSFPNTGELFF
15 TRBV18 CASSSQGNSGNTIYF
16 TRBV6-1 CASSEAQGIDNYGYTF
14 TRBV6-5 CASSTWTGQETQYF
15 TRBV19 CASSIYPTSNQPQHF
18 TRBV7-9 CASSDQKPGQGAIGELFF
12 TRBV18 CASSPAYYEQYF